Listed below are T cell receptor beta chains from one sample, sequenced in a study of T cell responses to AZD1222 COVID-19 vaccine. Libraries were prepared by immunoSEQ multiplex PCR; TCRdb keeps only in-frame clonotypes and omits some of them. Of about 100,000 clones listed, just over 85% were seen once; the top ten hold 1.4%. Sequencing was performed on peripheral blood, taken on day 0 of AZD1222 vaccination. Receptors originate from an adult in good health. CDR3s leave out the opening cysteine and the closing phenylalanine or tryptophan.

cdr3_length v_call cdr3_aa
14 TRBV5-4 ASSLSFEGPNTEAF
12 TRBV27 ASRRWEPNNEQF
16 TRBV19 ASSIWEGAGGYTGELF
21 TRBV21-1 ASSSKGRTRGTSLPTSTDTQY
11 TRBV12-3/TRBV12-4 ASSFSSSYEQY
13 TRBV27 ASSLNGWGNTEAF
12 TRBV27 ASRRTGDFYEQY
10 TRBV4-3 ASSQDNSPLH
14 TRBV15 ATSRAASLDYNEQF
11 TRBV30 AWSLGGLSPLH
10 TRBV5-4 ASSSADTEAF